This is a list of T cell receptor beta chains from one sample in a study of blood T cell repertoires in COVID-19. The repertoire was sequenced with immunoSEQ multiplex PCR; TCRdb's copy has only in-frame clones and lacks some. The sample holds about 60,000 clones, approximately 85% seen once. Material: peripheral blood. The receptors here all came from a human donor in a cohort sampled during active COVID-19. The CDR3 runs from the conserved cysteine through the conserved F or W. Each record gives: clone size, D gene, V gene, J gene, CDR3 protein, CDR3 DNA. The D gene is left open where the match is weak. The size entry is marked missing in some rows and otherwise reads once, few, many or a size class.

>NA|TRBD2|TRBV13|TRBJ2-7
CASSFKFSGGAYEQYF
TGTGCCAGCAGCTTTAAATTTAGCGGGGGGGCCTACGAGCAGTACTTC
>NA|TRBD2|TRBV2|TRBJ2-7
CASSERLARDEQYF
TGTGCCAGCAGTGAACGACTAGCGAGAGACGAGCAGTACTTC
>NA|TRBD1|TRBV7-9|TRBJ1-4
CASSFGQGEDEKLFF
TGTGCCAGCAGCTTCGGACAGGGTGAGGATGAAAAACTGTTTTTT
>few|NA|TRBV3-1/TRBV3-2|TRBJ1-1
CASSQDWGGNTEAFF
TGTGCCAGCAGCCAAGATTGGGGCGGCAACACTGAAGCTTTCTTT
>NA|NA|TRBV19|TRBJ2-5
CASRNHIDQETQYF
TGTGCCAGTAGAAATCACATTGACCAAGAGACCCAGTACTTC
>few|NA|TRBV5-8|TRBJ2-1
CASRLGVSDEQFF
TGTGCCAGCAGGTTAGGGGTGTCCGATGAGCAGTTCTTC
>NA|NA|TRBV6-2/TRBV6-3|TRBJ1-1
CASSRYTEAFF
TGTGCCAGCAGTCGGTACACTGAAGCTTTCTTT
>medium-sized|TRBD2|TRBV18|TRBJ2-3
CASSWSGETDTQYF
TGTGCCAGCTCATGGAGCGGGGAAACAGATACGCAGTATTTT
>few|TRBD2|TRBV5-4|TRBJ2-3
CASSSPSGGLTDTQYF
TGTGCCAGCAGCTCCCCTAGCGGGGGGCTCACAGATACGCAGTATTTT
>once|NA|TRBV29-1|TRBJ2-3
CSAARGTSTDTQYF
TGCAGCGCAGCTCGGGGGACTAGCACAGATACGCAGTATTTT
>NA|NA|TRBV6-6|TRBJ2-1
CASSYLTPTTYNEQFF
TGTGCCAGCAGTTACTTGACACCGACCACCTACAATGAGCAGTTCTTC
>NA|TRBD2|TRBV3-1/TRBV3-2|TRBJ2-3
CASSQNSGGPDTQYF
TGTGCCAGCAGCCAAAATAGCGGGGGGCCAGATACGCAGTATTTT
>NA|NA|TRBV9|TRBJ1-2
CASSSPAGTMAMAF
TGTGCCAGCAGCTCCCCCGCGGGTACAATGGCTATGGCCTTC
>NA|NA|TRBV4-2|TRBJ2-3
CASSQAGQGMGADTQYF
TGTGCCAGCAGCCAAGCGGGGCAGGGGATGGGGGCAGATACGCAGTATTTT
>few|TRBD1|TRBV27|TRBJ1-5
CASSLGQGSNQPQHF
TGTGCCAGCAGTTTAGGACAGGGAAGCAATCAGCCCCAGCATTTT
>NA|NA|TRBV15|TRBJ2-5
CATSSLQPGQETQYF
TGTGCCACCAGTTCTCTACAGCCGGGGCAAGAGACCCAGTACTTC
>NA|NA|TRBV7-9|TRBJ1-5
CASSSTAGNFQPQHF
TGTGCCAGCAGCTCTACCGCAGGAAATTTTCAGCCCCAGCATTTT
>NA|NA|TRBV15|TRBJ1-1
CATSNYRQAEAFF
TGTGCCACCAGCAATTACAGACAAGCTGAAGCTTTCTTT
>once|NA|TRBV20-1|TRBJ2-7
CSARSGHEQYF
TGCAGTGCTAGAAGTGGCCACGAGCAGTACTTC
>NA|NA|TRBV19|TRBJ2-2
CASSIGTRVVGELFF
TGTGCCAGTAGTATAGGGACCAGGGTGGTCGGGGAGCTGTTTTTT
>NA|TRBD2|TRBV30|TRBJ2-3
CACSASGQSDTQYF
TGTGCCTGCTCCGCTAGCGGTCAATCAGATACGCAGTATTTT
>once|NA|TRBV19|TRBJ1-1
CASSIDGNQRAEAFF
TGTGCCAGTAGTATAGATGGAAACCAACGGGCTGAAGCTTTCTTT
>NA|NA|TRBV21-1|TRBJ1-1
CASSIRQDRAFF
TGTGCCAGCAGCATACGACAGGATCGGGCTTTCTTT
>NA|NA|TRBV7-9|TRBJ1-3
CASARLPANTIYF
TGTGCCAGCGCGAGGCTGCCTGCAAACACCATATATTTT
>NA|TRBD2|TRBV7-9|TRBJ2-1
CASKRGGSNEQFF
TGTGCCTCGAAGCGGGGGGGCTCCAATGAGCAGTTCTTC
>NA|NA|TRBV19|TRBJ2-7
CASSTQEGGQYF
TGTGCCAGTAGTACCCAGGAGGGAGGGCAGTACTTC
>NA|NA|TRBV7-9|TRBJ1-1
CASSFPGMNTEAFF
TGTGCCAGCAGCTTTCCAGGGATGAACACTGAAGCTTTCTTT
>NA|TRBD2|TRBV7-2|TRBJ2-1
CASRPRAGAGRGQFF
TGTGCCAGCAGACCTAGAGCGGGGGCCGGCCGGGGGCAGTTCTTC
>NA|NA|TRBV4-1|TRBJ1-5
CASSQEAHQPQHF
TGCGCCAGCAGCCAAGAGGCCCATCAGCCCCAGCATTTT
>NA|NA|TRBV5-1|TRBJ2-2
CASSPRQGSTGELFF
TGCGCCAGCAGCCCACGGCAGGGGAGTACCGGGGAGCTGTTTTTT
>NA|NA|TRBV5-1|TRBJ2-7
CASNEGDYEQYF
TGCGCCAGCAACGAGGGCGATTACGAGCAGTACTTC
>few|TRBD1|TRBV18|TRBJ1-1
CASSLGQGDDTEAFF
TGTGCCAGCTCATTGGGACAGGGGGATGACACTGAAGCTTTCTTT
>NA|NA|TRBV6-5|TRBJ2-3
CASTMKGHSTDTQYF
TGTGCCAGCACCATGAAGGGACATAGCACAGATACGCAGTATTTT
>NA|TRBD1|TRBV4-1|TRBJ1-1
CASSQAAGGAAAFF
TGCGCCAGCAGCCAGGCGGCAGGGGGAGCGGCAGCTTTCTTT
>NA|TRBD2|TRBV7-2|TRBJ2-2
CASSRPSGGAAGELFF
TGTGCCAGCAGCCGTCCTAGCGGGGGGGCTGCCGGGGAGCTGTTTTTT
>NA|NA|TRBV6-6|TRBJ1-1
CASRGRVGVPEAFF
TGTGCCAGCAGAGGCAGGGTAGGGGTACCTGAAGCTTTCTTT
>once|TRBD1|TRBV6-5|TRBJ1-2
CASRAGQGYYGYTF
TGTGCCAGCAGAGCAGGACAGGGGTATTATGGCTACACCTTC
>NA|NA|TRBV4-1|TRBJ1-2
CASSQATGPYGYTF
TGCGCCAGCAGCCAAGCGACAGGACCCTATGGCTACACCTTC
>NA|NA|TRBV5-4|TRBJ1-3
CASSLDGLSGNTIYF
TGTGCCAGCAGCTTGGACGGACTCTCTGGAAACACCATATATTTT
>NA|NA|TRBV19|TRBJ2-2
CASSIGFGTSNTGELFF
TGTGCCAGTAGTATAGGGTTTGGGACATCGAACACCGGGGAGCTGTTTTTT
>once|NA|TRBV14|TRBJ2-5
CATIKRPGLGETQYF
TGTGCCACCATCAAACGCCCGGGGTTGGGAGAGACCCAGTACTTC
>NA|NA|TRBV7-2|TRBJ1-2
CASSLGGEGPYGYTF
TGTGCCAGCAGCTTAGGCGGGGAAGGGCCCTATGGCTACACCTTC
>NA|NA|TRBV7-8|TRBJ2-7
CASSLGLAGLYEQYF
TGTGCCAGCAGCTTAGGTCTGGCAGGGCTCTACGAGCAGTACTTC
>NA|TRBD2|TRBV4-1|TRBJ2-3
CASSLAGLLPDTQYF
TGCGCCAGCAGCCTAGCGGGGCTCCTTCCAGATACGCAGTATTTT
>NA|NA|TRBV19|TRBJ1-4
CASRDRGYFHEKLFF
TGTGCCAGTAGGGACAGAGGCTACTTTCATGAAAAACTGTTTTTT
>NA|TRBD2|TRBV20-1|TRBJ2-1
CSASEWTSSYNEQFF
TGCAGTGCTAGTGAGTGGACTAGCTCTTACAATGAGCAGTTCTTC
>NA|NA|TRBV30|TRBJ2-3
CAWISGDSSTDTQYF
TGTGCCTGGATTTCCGGAGACTCTAGCACAGATACGCAGTATTTT
>once|NA|TRBV13|TRBJ2-7
CASSLSGWFEQYF
TGTGCCAGCAGCTTGAGCGGGTGGTTCGAGCAGTACTTC
>NA|TRBD1|TRBV5-6|TRBJ1-6
CASSPTGRNSPLHF
TGTGCCAGCAGCCCGACAGGGCGAAATTCACCCCTCCACTTT
>NA|NA|TRBV5-1|TRBJ2-1
CASSFGRGGPDEQFF
TGCGCCAGCAGCTTTGGAAGGGGGGGCCCCGATGAGCAGTTCTTC
>NA|TRBD1|TRBV6-6|TRBJ1-4
CASSYGQGDEKLFF
TGTGCCAGCAGTTACGGACAGGGGGATGAAAAACTGTTTTTT
>NA|NA|TRBV5-1|TRBJ1-6
CASREQGTYSPLHF
TGCGCCAGCAGGGAACAGGGAACGTATTCACCCCTCCACTTT
>NA|TRBD1|TRBV3-1/TRBV3-2|TRBJ1-1
CASSLIGQGRRNTEAFF
TGTGCCAGCAGCCTGATAGGACAGGGCAGGAGGAACACTGAAGCTTTCTTT
>NA|NA|TRBV18|TRBJ2-3
CASSPDSASTDTQYF
TGTGCCAGCTCTCCAGACAGCGCTAGCACAGATACGCAGTATTTT
>NA|NA|TRBV21-1|TRBJ1-5
CASSTPDRVAPYSNQPQHF
TGTGCCAGCAGCACCCCAGACAGGGTAGCCCCGTATAGCAATCAGCCCCAGCATTTT
>NA|NA|TRBV9|TRBJ2-3
CASSVLLTDTQYF
TGTGCCAGCAGCGTACTCCTCACAGATACGCAGTATTTT
>NA|TRBD2|TRBV7-3|TRBJ2-3
CASSSASGVDTQYF
TGTGCCAGCAGCTCGGCTAGCGGGGTAGATACGCAGTATTTT